Shown below are 9 T cell receptor beta chains from a single sample sequenced in a study of T cell responses to AZD1222 COVID-19 vaccine. The method was immunoSEQ multiplex PCR; TCRdb's version includes in-frame clones alone and lacks a portion of them. The sample records roughly 120,000 clones, around 90% being singletons. The sample in question was peripheral blood, obtained on day 0 of AZD1222 vaccination. The receptors were gathered from an adult in good health.

The CDR3: CASSIQGTQYF. As DNA, the CDR3 is TGTGCCAGCAGTATACAGGGAACGCAGTATTTT. The chain joins TRBV28 to TRBJ2-3, with D perhaps matching TRBD1 (6 bases). This CDR3 comprises 11 residues. V was pared by 5 bases and J by 9 bases, with 9 bases between. The germline CDR1 and CDR2 sequences are MDHEN and SYDVKM.

This rearrangement joins TRBV6-2 or TRBV6-3 to TRBJ1-2, with a tentative D call TRBD1 (6 bases). This CDR3 has 16 amino acids. Germline V gene data show CDR1 as MNHEY and CDR2 as SVGEGT. Trimming stripped 5 bases from V and 1 base from J, with 17 bases between. The CDR3 is CASSRHRVLINYGYTF. CDR3 bases: TGTGCCAGCAGTCGCCACAGGGTACTGATTAACTATGGCTACACCTTC.

This clone appeared once. This sequence joins TRBV6-5 and TRBJ2-5, with D possibly being TRBD1 (6 bases). Germline CDR1 is MNHEY and CDR2 is SVGAGI. The CDR3 totals 14 residues. Trimming shortened V by 6 bases and J by 5 bases, and 16 bases separated the two germline ends. In DNA, the CDR3 is TGTGCCAGCAGGGCCCAGGGGATTTCGGAGACCCAGTACTTC. Translation gives CASRAQGISETQYF.

This clone was detected only a few times. The gene calls are TRBV5-6 and TRBJ1-2; 7 nucleotides agree with TRBD1. Germline CDR1 reads SGHDT; CDR2 reads YYEEEE. This CDR3 spans 16 amino acids. The V gene end was trimmed by 1 base and the J gene end by 4 bases; junction bases not matched to a gene: 10. Here the CDR3 reads CASSLLGGGASYGYTF. CDR3 coding DNA: TGTGCCAGCAGCTTGTTGGGAGGGGGCGCATCCTATGGCTACACCTTC.

This chain joins TRBV14 and TRBJ2-3; 8 bases are a match to TRBD2. In germline, CDR1 is SGHDN, CDR2 FVKESK. The CDR3 consists of 18 residues. V lost 3 bases to trimming and J lost 1 base; unmatched junction nucleotides: 12. The CDR3: CASSQARTSSKGTDTQYF. For the CDR3, the DNA is TGTGCCAGCAGCCAGGCTAGGACTAGCTCAAAGGGCACAGATACGCAGTATTTT. Full variable domain (rest looked up from reference TRBV14 and TRBJ2-3): EAGVTQFPSHSVIEKGQTVTLRCDPISGHDNLYWYRRVMGKEIKFLLHFVKESKQDESGMPNNRFLAERTGGTYSTLKVQPAELEDSGVYFCASSQARTSSKGTDTQYFGPGTRLTVL.

The chain combines TRBV19 with TRBJ1-1, with a weak D call TRBD1 (5 bases). The CDR3 has 12 residues. V lost 8 bases to trimming and J lost 7 bases, with 14 bases between them. Germline CDR1 reads LNHDA; CDR2 reads SQIVND (reference sequence). The CDR3 DNA follows: TGTGCCAGTTACAGGAGGGACGGTGAAGCTTTCTTT. Translating it yields CASYRRDGEAFF.

Only a few counts were recorded for this clone. The chain carries TRBV10-1 and TRBJ2-2, with 8 positions matching TRBD2. CDR3 length equals 16 residues. CDR1 and CDR2 (germline): WNHNN, SYGVQD (reference sequence). Trimming cost V 6 bases and J 5 bases; bases outside gene matches: 11. The CDR3 sequence is CASSKTGTSLTGELFF. CDR3 nucleotides: TGCGCCAGCAGCAAAACCGGGACTAGTTTAACCGGGGAGCTGTTTTTT.

The rearrangement links TRBV18 to TRBJ1-6, with TRBD1 identical over 9 bases. Germline V gives CDR1 KGHSH, CDR2 LQKENI. Trimming removed 3 bases from V and 6 bases from J; junction bases left unmatched: 6. The CDR3 length is 16 residues. CDR3 in DNA: TGTGCCAGCTCACCGACAGGGGGAGAAAGTAATTCACCCCTCCACTTT. It encodes CASSPTGGESNSPLHF.

The chain combines TRBV7-3 with TRBJ2-3; the match to TRBD2 covers 8 bases. This CDR3 comprises 14 residues. The junction had 3 bases not matched to a gene; V was cut back by 2 bases and J by 5 bases. Germline V gene lookup returns CDR1 SGHTA and CDR2 FQGTGA. In nucleotides, the CDR3 is TGTGCCAGCAGCTTATCTGCGGGAGGAGATACGCAGTATTTT. Translation: CASSLSAGGDTQYF.